A single sample is the source of the 24 T cell receptor beta chains below, sequenced in a study of CD8+ T cells in alopecia areata. Extraction of RNA preceded its reverse transcription into cDNA, which served as the sequencing template. Sequencing used immunoSEQ multiplex PCR; TCRdb keeps in-frame clones, though not all of them. This sample has some 120,000 clones; around 50% occur once, and the top ten carry 10% to 13%. Sample: NKG2D-low CD8+ T cells sorted from blood. The receptor source for this set is a human donor with alopecia areata.

This clone was seen a few times. The chain employs TRBV29-1 and TRBJ1-1; no definite D call. The CDR3 has 12 residues. CDR1 and CDR2 (germline): SQVTM, ANQGSEA. Trimming took off 7 bases at V and 5 bases at J, with 14 bases between the two ends. The CDR3 is CSETDHGTEAFF. The CDR3 bases are TGCAGCGAAACTGACCACGGGACTGAAGCTTTCTTT.

The J gene is TRBJ2-1, the V gene TRBV29-1; no clear D gene. Trimming left V 3 bases short and J 7 bases short, with 4 bases between. CDR1 and CDR2 from the germline V gene are SQVTM and ANQGSEA. The CDR3 contains 10 residues. In nucleotides, the CDR3 is TGCAGCGTTGAGGGTAATGAGCAGTTCTTC. This translates into CSVEGNEQFF.

The chain uses TRBV27 and TRBJ2-6; D not certain. Trimming removed 5 bases at V and 0 bases at J, with 17 bases between. CDR3 size: 18 residues. CDR1 and CDR2 (germline): MNHEY, SMNVEV (reference sequence). The CDR3 loop is CASSPPTLSVSGANVLTF. CDR3 in DNA: TGTGCCAGCAGTCCACCGACCCTTTCCGTCTCTGGGGCCAACGTCCTGACTTTC.

As regards this clone: Other DNA sequences in this sample translate to the same CDR3. This chain joins TRBV29-1 and TRBJ2-7; 7 bases map to TRBD2. CDR3 size: 13 residues. The J segment lost 0 bases and the V segment lost 4 bases, leaving 3 bases of the junction unmatched. In germline, CDR1 is SQVTM, CDR2 ANQGSEA. The CDR3 DNA reads TGCAGCGTTGTGGGAGGGACCTCCTACGAGCAGTACTTC. It codes for CSVVGGTSYEQYF.

The chain uses TRBV27 and TRBJ1-2, with 11 bases fitting TRBD1. The V segment lost 7 bases and the J segment 6 bases; nucleotides outside the gene matches: 7. CDR3 length: 14 amino acids. Germline V CDR1 and CDR2: MNHEY, SMNVEV (reference sequence). The CDR3 spells CASTDGQGANGYTF. DNA for the CDR3: TGTGCCAGCACCGACGGACAGGGGGCTAATGGCTACACCTTC.

This clone was found a few times. The V and J genes are TRBV29-1 and TRBJ2-7; 7 positions match TRBD1. V lost 7 bases and J lost 2; bases outside the gene matches: 8. CDR3 size: 13 residues. Germline assignment: CDR1 SQVTM and CDR2 ANQGSEA. This CDR3 reads CSATFQGAYEQYF. For the CDR3, the DNA is TGCAGCGCGACTTTCCAGGGGGCCTACGAGCAGTACTTC.

J is TRBJ2-7 and V is TRBV5-1; no clear D. V was pared by 0 bases and J by 5 bases, with 6 bases between. The CDR3 contains 12 residues. Germline lookup yields CDR1 SGHRS and CDR2 YFSETQ. The CDR3 nucleotides are TGCGCCAGCAGCTTGGTTGGGAACGAGCAGTACTTC. Residues: CASSLVGNEQYF.

This clone was found a few times. The chain has TRBV29-1 and TRBJ1-1; D ambiguous. V was clipped by 1 base and J by 0 bases, with 3 bases between them. Germline values: CDR1 SQVTM, CDR2 ANQGSEA. This CDR3 is 12 amino acids long. CDR3 bases: TGCAGCGTTGAAGCTATGAACACTGAAGCTTTCTTT. Protein product: CSVEAMNTEAFF. Complete variable domain (other parts from reference TRBV29-1 and TRBJ1-1): SAVISQKPSRDICQRGTSLTIQCQVDSQVTMMFWYRQQPGQSLTLIATANQGSEATYESGFVIDKFPISRPNLTFSTLTVSNMSPEDSSIYLCSVEAMNTEAFFGQGTRLTVV.

The chain combines TRBV30 with TRBJ1-1; possible D gene TRBD1, 6 bases. Germline values: CDR1 GTSNPN, CDR2 SVGIG (reference sequence). V dropped 1 base and J dropped 1 base, with 10 bases sitting between them. The length of the CDR3 is 14 residues. The CDR3 DNA follows: TGTGCCTGGAGTGGGGACATACCGAACACTGAAGCTTTCTTT. Its translation is CAWSGDIPNTEAFF.

Regarding this clone: Other nucleotide sequences in the sample specify the same CDR3. The chain combines TRBV29-1 with TRBJ2-2; D not resolved. The CDR3 contains 12 residues. Trimming shortened V by 6 bases and J by 2 bases, and 7 bases separated the two germline ends. The germline V gene encodes CDR1 SQVTM and CDR2 ANQGSEA. The CDR3 loop is CSVVLNTGELFF. The CDR3, as DNA: TGCAGCGTCGTTCTAAACACCGGGGAGCTGTTTTTT.

On this clone itself: This may stem from a read error, because a much larger clone lies one nucleotide away. J is TRBJ2-5 and V is TRBV6-5, with D unresolved. The CDR3 contains 11 residues. Germline CDR1 and CDR2: MNHEY and SVGAGI. V was shortened by 4 bases and J by 5 bases, with 5 bases between the two germline ends. The CDR3 region is CASSFGETQYF. In nucleotides, the CDR3 is TGTGCCAGCAGTTTTGGGGAGACCCAGTACTTC.

This chain links TRBV30 with TRBJ2-3, with 8 bases identical to TRBD2. Germline CDR1 is GTSNPN and CDR2 is SVGIG (reference sequence). Unmatched junction bases numbered 3, after V lost 0 bases and J lost 1 base. This CDR3 has 15 residues. In DNA, the CDR3 is TGTGCCTGGAGTGTAGCGGGAGCAGGCACAGATACGCAGTATTTT. It specifies CAWSVAGAGTDTQYF.

This clone has more than one count but fewer than ten. The CDR3 DNA sequence: TGTGCCAGCAGCTTAGATCCAGGATCCTACGAGCAGTACTTC. It translates to CASSLDPGSYEQYF. This chain joins TRBV11-2 and TRBJ2-7; D is uncertain. The CDR3 consists of 14 residues. Per germline, CDR1 SGHAT and CDR2 FQNNGV. Trimming removed 0 bases from V and 1 base from J, with 7 bases in between.

The chain uses TRBV9 and TRBJ2-5, with a tentative D call TRBD1 (5 bases). V lost 2 bases, J lost 2 bases, and 7 bases lay in between. The CDR3 is made up of 13 amino acids. Germline lookup yields CDR1 SGDLS and CDR2 YYNGEE. The DNA of the CDR3 is TGTGCCAGCAGCGTGACAGTTCAAGAGACCCAGTACTTC. This gives the protein CASSVTVQETQYF. The variable domain in full, completed from reference TRBV9 and TRBJ2-5, reads DSGVTQTPKHLITATGQRVTLRCSPRSGDLSVYWYQQSLDQGLQFLIQYYNGEERAKGNILERFSAQQFPDLHSELNLSSLELGDSALYFCASSVTVQETQYFGPGTRLLVL.

V and J are TRBV28 and TRBJ2-7, with TRBD1 matching 7 bases. Germline CDR1 and CDR2: MDHEN and SYDVKM. Trimming cost V 6 bases and J 3 bases; bases outside gene matches: 2. The CDR3 has 12 amino acids. The CDR3 sequence: CASRAGGYEQYF. CDR3 bases: TGTGCCAGCAGGGCAGGGGGCTACGAGCAGTACTTC.

The chain carries TRBV27 and TRBJ1-2, with D uncertain. Germline V gene sequence: CDR1 MNHEY, CDR2 SMNVEV (reference sequence). CDR3 length: 14 amino acids. V lost 6 bases to trimming and J lost 4 bases, with 15 bases between them. CDR3 nucleotides: TGTGCCAGCAGGGAGGGTCACGGGAGCTATGGCTACACCTTC. This codes for CASREGHGSYGYTF.

This clone was seen a handful of times. Other DNA sequences of this sample code for an identical CDR3. CDR3 DNA sequence: TGCAGCGTTGAAGACCCCGGGACAGAGACCTACGAGCAGTACTTC. This codes for CSVEDPGTETYEQYF. The genes are TRBV29-1 and TRBJ2-7, with 7 bases matching TRBD1. Germline CDR1 and CDR2: SQVTM and ANQGSEA. The CDR3 has 15 residues. The J segment lost 2 bases and the V segment lost 0 bases, leaving 7 bases of the junction unmatched.

The V call is TRBV4-1, the J call TRBJ2-3, with 7 bases fitting TRBD2. The germline CDR1 and CDR2 sequences are MGHRA and YSYEKL. V lost 4 bases to trimming and J lost 6 bases; unmatched junction nucleotides: 4. This CDR3 comprises 13 residues. The CDR3 loop reads CASSPAGVDTQYF. CDR3 DNA: TGCGCCAGCAGCCCCGCGGGAGTGGATACGCAGTATTTT.

This clone was seen only a few times. This same CDR3 is encoded by further DNA sequences in the sample. V is TRBV29-1 and J is TRBJ2-1; D gene uncertain. CDR1 and CDR2 (germline): SQVTM, ANQGSEA. The V end was cut by 4 bases, the J end by 7 bases, with 5 bases between. CDR3 length: 10 residues. The CDR3: CSVGSNEQFF. In DNA form, the CDR3 reads TGCAGCGTTGGATCTAATGAGCAGTTCTTC.

V and J are TRBV5-6 and TRBJ2-7, with a weak D call TRBD1 (5 bases). The CDR3 contains 14 residues. V was shortened by 3 bases and J by 2 bases, with 12 bases between the two germline ends. Germline CDR1 is SGHDT and CDR2 is YYEEEE. CDR3: CASSSLTATYEQYF. The CDR3 DNA is TGTGCCAGCAGCTCACTGACAGCTACCTACGAGCAGTACTTC.

This clone showed up just a few times. The chain uses TRBV10-3 and TRBJ2-3; 8 bases line up with TRBD2. The germline CDR1 and CDR2 sequences are ENHRY and SYGVKD. The ends lost 8 bases at V and 7 bases at J; junction bases unmatched: 5. The length of the CDR3 is 12 residues. The CDR3 nucleotides read TGTGCCATCGGGAGCGGGGGCAATACGCAGTATTTT. It specifies CAIGSGGNTQYF.

This clone was observed a few times. The chain combines TRBV28 with TRBJ2-7; 11 nucleotides align to TRBD2. The germline V gene encodes CDR1 MDHEN and CDR2 SYDVKM. The CDR3 runs to 12 residues. V gave up 10 bases and J gave up 3 bases; unmatched junction bases: 2. CDR3 sequence: CATGTSGYEQYF. Here the CDR3 DNA reads TGTGCCACGGGGACTAGCGGCTACGAGCAGTACTTC.

The chain recombines TRBV9 with TRBJ2-1; D may correspond to TRBD1 or TRBD2 (6 bases each). The V gene's germline CDR1 is SGDLS and CDR2 YYNGEE. The V end was cut by 3 bases, the J end by 0 bases, with 13 bases between. This CDR3 is 16 amino acids long. The CDR3 sequence: CASSAGDFLSYNEQFF. In nucleotides, the CDR3 is TGTGCCAGCAGCGCAGGGGACTTCCTCTCCTACAATGAGCAGTTCTTC.

The chain carries TRBV4-3 and TRBJ2-6; D is perhaps TRBD1 (5 bases). Germline assignment: CDR1 LGHNA and CDR2 YSLEER. CDR3 length: 15 amino acids. V was shortened by 3 bases and J by 5 bases, with 11 bases between the two germline ends. The CDR3 loop is CASSQSLDRANVLTF. The CDR3 region has the DNA TGCGCCAGCAGCCAGAGCTTGGACAGGGCCAACGTCCTGACTTTC.